This T cell receptor (beta chain) was documented in a study of T cell responses to AZD1222 COVID-19 vaccine. Study results and limitations: CD4 TCRs associated with vaccination spanned spike, dominating at 160-218 and 743-854.

This clone appeared a single time. Its antigen is as yet unknown. Sequencing used immunoSEQ multiplex PCR; TCRdb keeps in-frame clones, though not all of them. The sample lists under 200,000 clones, 85% to 95% occurring once. The source material was peripheral blood, sampled on day 0 of AZD1222 vaccination. The source is an adult in good health.

This CDR3 reads CASSVAGLANYNEQFF. CDR3 sequence (DNA): TGTGCCAGCAGCGTAGCTGGGCTAGCGAACTACAATGAGCAGTTCTTC. The rearrangement uses TRBV9 and TRBJ2-1; maybe TRBD2 (6 bases). Looked up from germline, CDR1 is SGDLS and CDR2 is YYNGEE. V lost 0 bases, J lost 3 bases, and 13 bases lay in between. CDR3 length equals 16 residues.